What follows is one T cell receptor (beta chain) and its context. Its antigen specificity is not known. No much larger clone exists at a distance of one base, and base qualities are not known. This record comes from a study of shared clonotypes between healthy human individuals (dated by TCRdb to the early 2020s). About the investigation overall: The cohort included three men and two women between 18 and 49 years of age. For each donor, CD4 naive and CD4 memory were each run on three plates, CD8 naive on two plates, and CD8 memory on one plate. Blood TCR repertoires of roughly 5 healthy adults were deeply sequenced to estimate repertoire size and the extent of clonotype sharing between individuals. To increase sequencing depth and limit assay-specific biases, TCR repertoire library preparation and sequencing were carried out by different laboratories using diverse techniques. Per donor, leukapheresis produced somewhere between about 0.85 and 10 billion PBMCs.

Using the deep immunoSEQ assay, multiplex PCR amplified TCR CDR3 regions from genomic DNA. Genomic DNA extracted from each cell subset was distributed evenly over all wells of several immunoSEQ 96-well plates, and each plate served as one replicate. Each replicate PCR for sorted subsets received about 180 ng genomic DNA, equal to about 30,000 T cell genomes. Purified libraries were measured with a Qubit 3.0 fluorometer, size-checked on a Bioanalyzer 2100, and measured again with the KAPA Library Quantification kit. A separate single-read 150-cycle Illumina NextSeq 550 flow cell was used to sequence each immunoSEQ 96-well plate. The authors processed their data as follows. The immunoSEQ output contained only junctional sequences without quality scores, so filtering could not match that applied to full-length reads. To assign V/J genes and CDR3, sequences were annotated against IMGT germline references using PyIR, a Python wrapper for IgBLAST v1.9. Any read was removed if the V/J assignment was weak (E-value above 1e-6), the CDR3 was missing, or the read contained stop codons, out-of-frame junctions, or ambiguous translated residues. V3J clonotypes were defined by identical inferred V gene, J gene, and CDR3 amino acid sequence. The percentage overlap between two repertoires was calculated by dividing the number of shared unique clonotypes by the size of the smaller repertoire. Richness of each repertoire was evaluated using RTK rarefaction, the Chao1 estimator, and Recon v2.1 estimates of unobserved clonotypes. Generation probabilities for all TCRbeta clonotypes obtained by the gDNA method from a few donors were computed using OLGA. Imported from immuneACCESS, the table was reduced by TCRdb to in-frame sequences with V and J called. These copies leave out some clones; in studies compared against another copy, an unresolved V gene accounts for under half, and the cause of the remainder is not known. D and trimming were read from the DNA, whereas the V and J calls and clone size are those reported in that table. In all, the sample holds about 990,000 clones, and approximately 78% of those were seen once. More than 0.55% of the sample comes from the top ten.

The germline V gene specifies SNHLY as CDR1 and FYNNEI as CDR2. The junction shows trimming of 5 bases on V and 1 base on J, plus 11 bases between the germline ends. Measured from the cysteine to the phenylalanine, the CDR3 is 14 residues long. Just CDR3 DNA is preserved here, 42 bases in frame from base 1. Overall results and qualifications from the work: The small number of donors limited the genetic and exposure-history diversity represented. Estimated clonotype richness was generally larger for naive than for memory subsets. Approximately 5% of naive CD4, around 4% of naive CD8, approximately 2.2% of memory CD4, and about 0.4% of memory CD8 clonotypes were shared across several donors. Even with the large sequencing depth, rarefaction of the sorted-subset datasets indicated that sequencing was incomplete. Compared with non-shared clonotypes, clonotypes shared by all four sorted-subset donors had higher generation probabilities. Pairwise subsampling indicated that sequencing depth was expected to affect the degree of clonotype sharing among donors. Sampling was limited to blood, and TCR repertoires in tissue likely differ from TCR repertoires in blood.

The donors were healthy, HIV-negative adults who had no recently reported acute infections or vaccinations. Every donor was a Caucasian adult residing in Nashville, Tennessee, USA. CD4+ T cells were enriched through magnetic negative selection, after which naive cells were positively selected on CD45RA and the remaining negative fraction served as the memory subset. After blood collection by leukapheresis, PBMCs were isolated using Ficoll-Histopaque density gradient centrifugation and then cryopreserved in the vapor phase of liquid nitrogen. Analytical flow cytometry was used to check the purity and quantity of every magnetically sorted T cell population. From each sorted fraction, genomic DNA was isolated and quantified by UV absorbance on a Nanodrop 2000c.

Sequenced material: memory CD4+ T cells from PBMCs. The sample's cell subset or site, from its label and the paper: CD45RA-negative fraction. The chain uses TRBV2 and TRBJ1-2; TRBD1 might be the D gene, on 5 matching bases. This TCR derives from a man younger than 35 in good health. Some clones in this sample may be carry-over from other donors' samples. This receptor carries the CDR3 CASSWDSDNYGYTF. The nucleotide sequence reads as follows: TGTGCCAGCAGTTGGGACTCCGATAACTATGGCTACACCTTC.